The TCR beta chain described here comes from a study of T-cell memory formation after mild COVID-19. In the study overall: The TCR clusters were mostly specific to one donor.

Germline loops: CDR1 KGHSH, CDR2 LQKENI. This CDR3 has 13 amino acids. Deletions cut 2 bases from V and 3 bases from J, with 7 bases between. With regard to this clonotype: The target antigen is unknown.

Study outcomes and limitations: There was no confirmation that second-wave clones peaking on day 37 were SARS-CoV-2 specific.

Each CDR3 protein gets one entry after TCRdb re-called the 5' RACE reads with MiXCR. The data show some 120,000 distinct CDR3 sequences, with more than 15% seen just once and approximately 4.7% held by the top ten. Sequencing was performed on PBMCs or a T cell subset sorted from them (not recorded which). The receptor's source is a man between 18 and 35 years old who had mild COVID-19 (a few samples of this study predate the infection). Cell type and time point are not known. The J gene is TRBJ2-5, the V gene TRBV18, with D unresolved. Here the CDR3 reads CASSPVQKETQYF. The CDR3 DNA reads TGTGCCAGCTCACCAGTGCAGAAAGAGACCCAGTACTTC.